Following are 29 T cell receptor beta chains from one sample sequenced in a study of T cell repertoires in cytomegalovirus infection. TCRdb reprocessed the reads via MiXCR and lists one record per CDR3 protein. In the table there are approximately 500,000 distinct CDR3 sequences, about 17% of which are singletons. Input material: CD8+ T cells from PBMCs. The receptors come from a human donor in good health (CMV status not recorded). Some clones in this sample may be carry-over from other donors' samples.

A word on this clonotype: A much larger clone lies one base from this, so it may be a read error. CDR3 amino acids: CASSLAWTQYF. The DNA for the CDR3 is TGTGCCAGCAGCTTAGCGTGGACCCAGTACTTC. This rearrangement joins TRBV7-4 to TRBJ2-5, with no clear D. The length of the CDR3 is 11 residues. The germline V gene encodes CDR1 SGHVT and CDR2 SQSDAQ. Trimming removed 0 bases at V and 7 bases at J, with 3 bases between.

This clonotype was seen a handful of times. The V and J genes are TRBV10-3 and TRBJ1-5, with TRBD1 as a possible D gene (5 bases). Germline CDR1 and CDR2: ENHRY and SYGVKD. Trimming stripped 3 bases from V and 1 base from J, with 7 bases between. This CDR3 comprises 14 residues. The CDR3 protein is CAISDGGSNQPQHF. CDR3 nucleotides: TGTGCCATCAGTGACGGGGGAAGCAATCAGCCCCAGCATTTT.

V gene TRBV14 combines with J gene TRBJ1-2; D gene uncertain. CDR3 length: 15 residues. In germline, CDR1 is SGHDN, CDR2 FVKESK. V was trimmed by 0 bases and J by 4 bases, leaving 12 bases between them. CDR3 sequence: CASSQEGRPIYGYTF. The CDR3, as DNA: TGTGCCAGCAGCCAAGAGGGCCGGCCGATCTATGGCTACACCTTC.

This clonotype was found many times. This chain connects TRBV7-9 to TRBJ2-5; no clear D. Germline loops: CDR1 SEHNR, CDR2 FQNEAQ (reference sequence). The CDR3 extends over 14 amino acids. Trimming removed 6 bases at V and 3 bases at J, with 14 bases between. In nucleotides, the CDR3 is TGTGCCAGCAGGAAGACATCGCCTAAAGAGACCCAGTACTTC. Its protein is CASRKTSPKETQYF.

DNA of the CDR3: TGTGCCAGTAGTATATCTGTCAGCTCTGGAAACACCATATATTTT. It encodes CASSISVSSGNTIYF. The genes are TRBV19 and TRBJ1-3; the D is unclear. CDR3 length: 15 residues. Trimming removed 2 bases at V and 0 bases at J, with 8 bases between. Germline CDR1 reads LNHDA; CDR2 reads SQIVND (reference sequence).

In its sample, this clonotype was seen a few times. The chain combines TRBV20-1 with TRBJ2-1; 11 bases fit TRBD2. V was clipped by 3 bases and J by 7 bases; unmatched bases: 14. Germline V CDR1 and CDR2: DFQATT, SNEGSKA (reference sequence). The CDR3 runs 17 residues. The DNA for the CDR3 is TGCAGTGCTAGTGGGTACAGGTCTAGCGGGGGGAATAATGAGCAGTTCTTC. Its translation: CSASGYRSSGGNNEQFF.

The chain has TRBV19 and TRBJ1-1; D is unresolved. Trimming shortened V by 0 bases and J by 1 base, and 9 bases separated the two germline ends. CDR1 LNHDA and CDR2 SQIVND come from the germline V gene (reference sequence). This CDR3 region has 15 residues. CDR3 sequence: CASSIDLNGNTEAFF. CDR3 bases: TGTGCCAGTAGTATAGATCTTAACGGGAACACTGAAGCTTTCTTT.

CDR3 region: CSVESGDVPYNEQFF. Written as DNA, the CDR3 is TGCAGCGTTGAAAGCGGGGATGTGCCCTACAATGAGCAGTTCTTC. The chain links TRBV29-1 to TRBJ2-1, with 7 bases identical to TRBD2. CDR1 SQVTM and CDR2 ANQGSEA come from the germline V gene. V was clipped by 2 bases and J by 2 bases; unmatched bases: 6. The CDR3 runs 15 residues.

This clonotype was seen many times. As DNA, the CDR3 is TGTGCCAGCAGCTTAGGAGTGGCGGACGGCGGACCCTATAATTCACCCCTCCACTTT. Its translation: CASSLGVADGGPYNSPLHF. The chain has TRBV7-8 and TRBJ1-6; D not certain. Germline values: CDR1 SGHVS, CDR2 FQNEAQ. V gave up 1 base and J gave up 2 bases, with 18 bases separating them. This CDR3 spans 19 amino acids.

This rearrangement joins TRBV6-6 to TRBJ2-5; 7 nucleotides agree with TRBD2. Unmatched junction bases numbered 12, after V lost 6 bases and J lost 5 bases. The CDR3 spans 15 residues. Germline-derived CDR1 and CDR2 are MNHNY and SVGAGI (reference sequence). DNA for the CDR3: TGTGCCAGCAGACAGAGTGGGGGGGACCCCGAGACCCAGTACTTC. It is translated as CASRQSGGDPETQYF.

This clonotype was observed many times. The CDR3 here is CASDPQGSGETQYF. Here the CDR3 DNA reads TGTGCCAGCGACCCTCAAGGGAGTGGTGAGACCCAGTACTTC. V is TRBV6-5 and J is TRBJ2-5, with a tentative D call TRBD2 (5 bases). V lost 8 bases and J 5 bases, leaving 18 bases between the germline ends. CDR1 is MNHEY and CDR2 is SVGAGI in the germline V gene. The CDR3 loop spans 14 amino acids.

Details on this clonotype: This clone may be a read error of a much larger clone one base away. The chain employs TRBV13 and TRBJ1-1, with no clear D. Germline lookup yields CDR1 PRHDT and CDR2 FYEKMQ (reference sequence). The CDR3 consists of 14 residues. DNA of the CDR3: TGTGCCAGCAGCCAAGAGAGTCGGTCCACTGTAGCTTTCTTT. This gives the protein CASSQESRSTVAFF. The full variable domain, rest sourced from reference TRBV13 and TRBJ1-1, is AAGVIQSPRHLIKEKRETATLKCYPIPRHDTVYWYQQGPGQDPQFLISFYEKMQSDKGSIPDRFSAQQFSDYHSELNMSSLELGDSALYFCASSQESRSTVAFFGQGTRLTVV.

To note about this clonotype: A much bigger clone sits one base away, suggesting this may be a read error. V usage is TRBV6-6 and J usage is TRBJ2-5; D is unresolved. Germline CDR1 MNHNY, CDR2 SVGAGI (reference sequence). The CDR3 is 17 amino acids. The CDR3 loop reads CANSYSKRASYQETQYF. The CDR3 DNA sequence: TGTGCCAACAGTTACTCGAAAAGGGCCTCCTATCAAGAGACCCAGTACTTC.

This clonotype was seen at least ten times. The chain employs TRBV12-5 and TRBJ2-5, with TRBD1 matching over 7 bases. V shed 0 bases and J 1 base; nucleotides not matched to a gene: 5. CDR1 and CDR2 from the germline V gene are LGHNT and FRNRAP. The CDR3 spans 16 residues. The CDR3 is CASGLVPGQVQETQYF. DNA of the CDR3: TGTGCTAGTGGTTTGGTACCAGGACAGGTCCAAGAGACCCAGTACTTC.

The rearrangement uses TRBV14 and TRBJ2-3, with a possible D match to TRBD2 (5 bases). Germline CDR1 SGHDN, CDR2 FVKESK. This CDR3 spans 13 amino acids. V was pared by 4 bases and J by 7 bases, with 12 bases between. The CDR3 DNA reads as TGTGCCAGCAGCCCTCCGAGGACTTATACGCAGTATTTT. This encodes CASSPPRTYTQYF.

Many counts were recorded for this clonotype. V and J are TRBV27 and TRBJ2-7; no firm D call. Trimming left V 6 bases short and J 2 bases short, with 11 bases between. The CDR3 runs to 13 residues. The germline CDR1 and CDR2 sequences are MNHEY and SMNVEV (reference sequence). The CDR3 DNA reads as TGTGCCAGCAGCTTAAGTTCGACCTACGAGCAGTACTTC. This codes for CASSLSSTYEQYF.

This chain's CDR3 is CASSLTGGGRSYNEQFF. CDR3 DNA sequence: TGTGCCAGCTCACTGACTGGTGGGGGGCGCTCCTACAATGAGCAGTTCTTC. J is TRBJ2-1 and V is TRBV18; D may be TRBD1 or TRBD2 (6 bases each). The V end lost 4 bases, the J end lost 0 bases, and 16 bases lay between the germline ends. Germline loops: CDR1 KGHSH, CDR2 LQKENI. The CDR3 runs 17 residues.

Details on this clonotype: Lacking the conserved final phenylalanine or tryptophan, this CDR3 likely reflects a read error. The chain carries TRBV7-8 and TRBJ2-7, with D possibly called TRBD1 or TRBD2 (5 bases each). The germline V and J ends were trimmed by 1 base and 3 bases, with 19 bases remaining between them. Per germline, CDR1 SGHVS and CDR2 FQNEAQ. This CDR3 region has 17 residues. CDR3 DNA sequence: TGTGCCAGCAGCTTAGAGGGACGGCCCTTCACGAGCTACGAGCAGTACTAC. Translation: CASSLEGRPFTSYEQYY.

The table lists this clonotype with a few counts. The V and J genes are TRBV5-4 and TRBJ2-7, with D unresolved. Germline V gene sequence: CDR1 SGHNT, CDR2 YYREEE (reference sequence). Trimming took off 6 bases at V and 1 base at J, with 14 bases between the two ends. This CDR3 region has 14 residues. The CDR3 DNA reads TGTGCCAGCACCGAGACTCTAGAATCCTACGAGCAGTACTTC. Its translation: CASTETLESYEQYF.

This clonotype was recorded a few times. The CDR3 DNA is TGTGCCAGCAGTCTACTACTCGAATCGAGGAACATTCAGTACTTC. Amino acid sequence: CASSLLLESRNIQYF. The chain joins TRBV28 to TRBJ2-4; D unresolved. V dropped 5 bases and J dropped 7 bases, with 18 bases sitting between them. The CDR3 loop spans 15 amino acids. CDR1 is MDHEN, CDR2 SYDVKM, per germline.

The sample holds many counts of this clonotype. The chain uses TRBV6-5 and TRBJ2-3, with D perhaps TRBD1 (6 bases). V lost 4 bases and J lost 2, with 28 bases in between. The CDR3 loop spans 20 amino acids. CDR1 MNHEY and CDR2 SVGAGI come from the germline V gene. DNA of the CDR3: TGTGCCAGCAGTTCCGACCACCCCCCTCCCGGGACAAGTTTCACAGATACGCAGTATTTT. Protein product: CASSSDHPPPGTSFTDTQYF.

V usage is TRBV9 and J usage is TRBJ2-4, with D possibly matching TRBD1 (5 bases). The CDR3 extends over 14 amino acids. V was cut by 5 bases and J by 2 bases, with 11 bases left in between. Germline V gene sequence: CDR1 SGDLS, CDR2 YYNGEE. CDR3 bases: TGTGCCAGCAGTCCAGGGTTTTCCAAAAACATTCAGTACTTC. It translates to CASSPGFSKNIQYF.

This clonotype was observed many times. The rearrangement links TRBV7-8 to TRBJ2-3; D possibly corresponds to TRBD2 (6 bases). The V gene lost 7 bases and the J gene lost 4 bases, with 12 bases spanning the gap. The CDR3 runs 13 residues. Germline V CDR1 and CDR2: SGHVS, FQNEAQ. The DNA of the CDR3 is TGTGCCAGCATCCCGGGGGTCGCAGATACGCAGTATTTT. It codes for CASIPGVADTQYF.

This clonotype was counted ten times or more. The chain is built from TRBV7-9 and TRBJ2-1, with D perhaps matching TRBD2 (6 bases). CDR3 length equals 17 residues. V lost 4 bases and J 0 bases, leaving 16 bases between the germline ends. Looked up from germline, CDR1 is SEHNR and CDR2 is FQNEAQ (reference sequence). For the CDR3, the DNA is TGTGCCAGCAGCTCTGGACGGGGGAGCAGCTCCTACAATGAGCAGTTCTTC. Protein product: CASSSGRGSSSYNEQFF. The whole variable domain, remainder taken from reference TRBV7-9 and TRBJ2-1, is DTGVSQNPRHKITKRGQNVTFRCDPISEHNRLYWYRQTLGQGPEFLTYFQNEAQLEKSRLLSDRFSAERPKGSFSTLEIQRTEQGDSAMYLCASSSGRGSSSYNEQFFGPGTRLTVL.

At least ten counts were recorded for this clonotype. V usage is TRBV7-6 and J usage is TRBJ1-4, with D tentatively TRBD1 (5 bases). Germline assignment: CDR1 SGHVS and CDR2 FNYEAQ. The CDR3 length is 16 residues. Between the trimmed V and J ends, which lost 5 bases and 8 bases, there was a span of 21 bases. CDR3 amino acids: CASSPGTGPGGEKLFF. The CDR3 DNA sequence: TGTGCCAGCAGCCCGGGGACCGGGCCGGGTGGGGAAAAACTGTTTTTT.

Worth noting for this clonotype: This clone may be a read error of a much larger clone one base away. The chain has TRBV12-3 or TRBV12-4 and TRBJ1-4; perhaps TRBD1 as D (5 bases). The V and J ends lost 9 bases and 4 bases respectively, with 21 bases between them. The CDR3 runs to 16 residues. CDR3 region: CARSHPGGGSNEKLFF. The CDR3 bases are TGTGCCAGAAGTCACCCCGGGGGGGGTAGTAATGAAAAACTGTTTTTT.

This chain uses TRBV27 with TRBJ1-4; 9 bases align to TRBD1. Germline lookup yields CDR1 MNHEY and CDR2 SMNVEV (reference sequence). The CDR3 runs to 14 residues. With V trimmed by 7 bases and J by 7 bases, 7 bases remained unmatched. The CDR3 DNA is TGTGCCAGCACCGCGACAGGGGGTGGTGAAAAACTGTTTTTT. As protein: CASTATGGGEKLFF.

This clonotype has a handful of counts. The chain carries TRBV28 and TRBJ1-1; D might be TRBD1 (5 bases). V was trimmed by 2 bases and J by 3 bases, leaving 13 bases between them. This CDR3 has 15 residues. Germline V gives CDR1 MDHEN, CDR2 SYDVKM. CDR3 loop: CASSLRRGADTEAFF. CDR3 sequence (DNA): TGTGCCAGCAGTTTAAGGAGGGGTGCGGACACTGAAGCTTTCTTT.

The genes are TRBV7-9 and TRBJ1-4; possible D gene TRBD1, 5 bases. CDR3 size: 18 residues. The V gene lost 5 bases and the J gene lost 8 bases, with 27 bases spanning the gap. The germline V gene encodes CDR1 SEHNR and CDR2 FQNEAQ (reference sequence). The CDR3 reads CASSVFDGGKGWNEKLFF. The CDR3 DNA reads TGTGCCAGCAGCGTATTCGATGGTGGGAAGGGGTGGAACGAAAAACTGTTTTTT.